These 20 T cell receptor beta chains share one sample of origin, sequenced in a study of T cell responses to AZD1222 COVID-19 vaccine. The protocol was immunoSEQ multiplex PCR, while the TCRdb copy is restricted to in-frame clones and leaves out a portion. There are about 150,000 clones in the sample; around 93% occur only once, and less than 2% lies in the top ten. Sequenced material: peripheral blood, taken on day 0 of AZD1222 vaccination. The receptors here all came from an adult in good health.

The gene calls are TRBV27 and TRBJ2-7; TRBD1 might be the D (7 bases). Deletions cut 5 bases from V and 4 bases from J, with 18 bases between. The CDR3 contains 15 residues. CDR1 and CDR2 (germline): MNHEY, SMNVEV (reference sequence). The CDR3 coding sequence is TGTGCCAGCAGTCCGTTCCAGGGGGGTTGGTACGAGCAGTACTTC. Its protein is CASSPFQGGWYEQYF.

The rearrangement uses TRBV5-1 and TRBJ2-1; maybe TRBD2 (6 bases). V lost 2 bases to trimming and J lost 1 base, with 13 bases between them. The CDR3 contains 16 residues. The germline CDR1 and CDR2 sequences are SGHRS and YFSETQ. The CDR3 here is CASSLNRGESYNEQFF. DNA of the CDR3: TGCGCCAGCAGCTTAAATCGCGGGGAATCCTACAATGAGCAGTTCTTC.

This sequence joins TRBV29-1 and TRBJ2-3; D is ambiguous. V gave up 0 bases and J gave up 9 bases, with 13 bases separating them. The germline CDR1 and CDR2 sequences are SQVTM and ANQGSEA. This CDR3 has 13 residues. CDR3 DNA sequence: TGCAGCGTTGAAGAAGACGGCCGCGGAACGCAGTATTTT. It is translated as CSVEEDGRGTQYF.

The CDR3 region has the DNA TGTGCCAGCACCCTGACGCAGAACACTGAAGCTTTCTTT. Translation gives CASTLTQNTEAFF. V is TRBV7-9 and J is TRBJ1-1; D is unresolved. CDR3 length: 13 residues. With 7 bases removed from V and 1 base from J, the gap between germline ends came to 10 bases. Germline assignment: CDR1 SEHNR and CDR2 FQNEAQ (reference sequence). The entire variable domain, with the rest obtained from reference TRBV7-9 and TRBJ1-1, is as follows: DTGVSQNPRHKITKRGQNVTFRCDPISEHNRLYWYRQTLGQGPEFLTYFQNEAQLEKSRLLSDRFSAERPKGSFSTLEIQRTEQGDSAMYLCASTLTQNTEAFFGQGTRLTVV.

The rearrangement joins TRBV9 to TRBJ2-7, with D tentatively TRBD1 (6 bases). This CDR3 is 13 amino acids long. The germline V gene encodes CDR1 SGDLS and CDR2 YYNGEE. V lost 4 bases and J lost 5, with 13 bases in between. This chain's CDR3 is CASSMGARDEQYF. Written as DNA, the CDR3 is TGTGCCAGCAGCATGGGGGCTCGGGACGAGCAGTACTTC.

This chain joins TRBV7-6 and TRBJ1-1, with 7 positions matching TRBD1. With 7 bases clipped from V and 1 base from J, the junction kept 15 bases outside the gene matches. CDR3 length: 17 residues. Germline V gives CDR1 SGHVS, CDR2 FNYEAQ. The CDR3 spells CASTPKPTGWGNTEAFF. The CDR3 coding sequence is TGTGCCAGCACGCCCAAACCGACAGGGTGGGGGAACACTGAAGCTTTCTTT.

This clone has just one count. The chain carries TRBV7-2 and TRBJ2-3, with 8 bases lining up with TRBD2. Germline V gene lookup returns CDR1 SGHTA and CDR2 FQGNSA. The trim removed 9 bases at V and 2 bases at J, leaving 7 bases unmatched. CDR3 length: 14 amino acids. In DNA form, the CDR3 reads TGTGCCAGTGTCAGCGGGGGTTTCACAGATACGCAGTATTTT. This encodes CASVSGGFTDTQYF.

This chain joins TRBV7-9 and TRBJ2-3; D may match TRBD1 or TRBD2 (5 bases each). Germline V CDR1 and CDR2: SEHNR, FQNEAQ (reference sequence). With 2 bases removed from V and 1 base from J, the gap between germline ends came to 13 bases. The CDR3 contains 16 residues. The CDR3 coding sequence is TGTGCCAGCAGCTTAAGACGGGACCGGGGCACAGATACGCAGTATTTT. It yields the protein CASSLRRDRGTDTQYF.

CDR3 coding DNA: TGTGCCTGGAGAGCGACAGGGGGCAATCAGCCCCAGCATTTT. Translating it yields CAWRATGGNQPQHF. This chain uses TRBV30 with TRBJ1-5; TRBD1 matches at 8 bases. CDR3 length: 14 amino acids. V lost 3 bases, J lost 2 bases, and 3 bases stayed unmatched. Germline V gene sequence: CDR1 GTSNPN, CDR2 SVGIG (reference sequence).

DNA for the CDR3: TGTGCCAGCTCACCCCAGGGGTTCCACTACAATGAGCAGTTCTTC. Translated: CASSPQGFHYNEQFF. The chain recombines TRBV18 with TRBJ2-1; D may be TRBD1 (6 bases). CDR1 is KGHSH and CDR2 is LQKENI in the germline V gene. The CDR3 contains 15 residues. Trimming took 3 bases from V and 3 from J, leaving 12 bases between them.

CDR3 sequence: CASSLVGGRDSPLHF. The DNA for the CDR3 is TGCGCCAGCAGCTTGGTTGGGGGTAGGGATTCACCCCTCCACTTT. The J gene is TRBJ1-6, the V gene TRBV5-1, with D possibly being TRBD1 (5 bases). Per the germline V gene, CDR1 is SGHRS and CDR2 is YFSETQ. The CDR3 totals 15 residues. V lost 0 bases and J 8 bases, leaving 12 bases between the germline ends.

The chain is built from TRBV19 and TRBJ1-3; D unresolved. The germline CDR1 and CDR2 sequences are LNHDA and SQIVND (reference sequence). This CDR3 has 13 residues. The V end lost 4 bases, the J end lost 2 bases, and 6 bases lay between the germline ends. CDR3 amino acids: CASSTGAGNTIYF. DNA for the CDR3: TGTGCCAGTAGTACTGGGGCTGGAAACACCATATATTTT.

This chain links TRBV11-3 with TRBJ1-2; D possibly corresponds to TRBD1 (6 bases). V dropped 0 bases and J dropped 5 bases, with 13 bases sitting between them. Germline assignment: CDR1 SGHNT and CDR2 YENEEA. This CDR3 is 15 amino acids long. CDR3 protein: CASSLDKEQGYGYTF. The CDR3 DNA is TGTGCCAGCAGCTTAGATAAGGAACAGGGATATGGCTACACCTTC.

The CDR3 DNA sequence: TGTGCCAGCAGCCCGGGGTACAACAGGGGGCCGACAACTAATGAAAAACTGTTTTTT. Translated, it gives CASSPGYNRGPTTNEKLFF. The rearrangement links TRBV7-2 to TRBJ1-4, with 9 bases identical to TRBD1. Germline values: CDR1 SGHTA, CDR2 FQGNSA. CDR3 length: 19 amino acids. J was trimmed by 0 bases and V by 5 bases; bases with no gene match: 13.

In its sample, this clone was seen a few times. This chain connects TRBV5-1 to TRBJ1-2, with 9 bases fitting TRBD1. The CDR3 covers 15 residues. V shed 0 bases, J shed 9 bases, and the junction held 9 bases outside the gene matches. Per the germline V gene, CDR1 is SGHRS and CDR2 is YFSETQ. The DNA for the CDR3 is TGCGCCAGCAGCTTGGCCACTGGGACAGGGAGGAGCTACACCTTC. Amino acids: CASSLATGTGRSYTF.

This rearrangement joins TRBV19 to TRBJ1-3, with D maybe TRBD1 (5 bases). The CDR3 extends over 16 amino acids. Germline V gene sequence: CDR1 LNHDA, CDR2 SQIVND (reference sequence). Trimming left V 1 base short and J 0 bases short, with 10 bases between. The CDR3 DNA follows: TGTGCCAGTAGTATAGCTCCAGGGATCTCTGGAAACACCATATATTTT. It codes for CASSIAPGISGNTIYF.

The rearrangement uses TRBV19 and TRBJ1-6, with D tentatively TRBD1 (6 bases). The CDR3 consists of 14 residues. Germline V gives CDR1 LNHDA, CDR2 SQIVND (reference sequence). Trimming cost V 6 bases and J 8 bases, with 14 bases left between them. This CDR3 is CASSGTTFDSPLHF. In nucleotides, the CDR3 is TGTGCCAGTAGCGGGACAACCTTTGATTCACCCCTCCACTTT.

The V and J genes are TRBV6-5 and TRBJ2-7; possible D gene TRBD1, 6 bases. Germline CDR1 is MNHEY and CDR2 is SVGAGI. V lost 6 bases to trimming and J lost 4 bases, with 19 bases between them. The CDR3 runs to 15 residues. The CDR3 protein is CASRAERQGRYEQYF. CDR3 nucleotides: TGTGCCAGCAGAGCCGAGAGGCAGGGGCGGTACGAGCAGTACTTC.

The chain is built from TRBV18 and TRBJ1-1; a weak D match, TRBD1 (5 bases). The CDR3 extends over 16 amino acids. Germline CDR1 is KGHSH and CDR2 is LQKENI. Trimming left V 4 bases short and J 1 base short, with 16 bases between. Here the CDR3 reads CASSLLILQANTEAFF. For the CDR3, the DNA is TGTGCCAGCTCACTTTTAATCTTACAGGCGAACACTGAAGCTTTCTTT.

V usage is TRBV3-1 (or the pseudogene TRBV3-2) and J usage is TRBJ2-7; unclear D gene. Germline V gene data show CDR1 as LGHDT and CDR2 as YNNKEL (reference sequence). This CDR3 contains 12 residues. V gave up 4 bases and J gave up 3 bases, with 7 bases separating them. The CDR3 nucleotides read TGTGCCAGCAGCCGGAACGACTACGAGCAGTACTTC. Its translation: CASSRNDYEQYF.